This T cell receptor (beta chain) was documented in a study of T cell responses to AZD1222 COVID-19 vaccine. Study at large: Second-dose intervals near 4 or 12 weeks were combined. General observations from the study: Mostly white British, mostly female donors; authors suggested clonal diversity may be underestimated. When two AZD1222 doses had been given, Spike-specific TCR breadth and depth rose. Baseline serostatus was positive in only a handful of AZD1222 recipients.

CDR1 is SQVTM and CDR2 is ANQGSEA in the germline V gene. This CDR3 is 12 amino acids long. V was shortened by 3 bases and J by 2 bases, with 8 bases between the two germline ends. Some clones are missing from TCRdb's copy, which holds only in-frame ones; the method was immunoSEQ multiplex PCR. The repertoire includes 100,000 or so clones, around 89% of them detected once, and roughly 2.5% sits in the top ten. In regard to this clone: Its antigen is not known.

The TCR sequence derives from an adult in good health. The specimen was peripheral blood, collected on day 0 of AZD1222 vaccination. The J gene is TRBJ2-7, the V gene TRBV29-1; no firm D call. CDR3 residues: CSVEERPYEQYF. CDR3 nucleotides: TGCAGCGTTGAGGAGAGACCCTACGAGCAGTACTTC.